This T cell receptor (beta chain) was profiled in a study of blood T cells in healthy people across ages. A word on this clonotype: Its antigen is not identified.

General study results and limits: Naive CD4+ cell counts and diversity both ran higher in long-lived than in aged donors. CMV status of donors was not determined, possibly confounding expanded clonotype changes.

Every sample had a minimum of 6 million PBMCs isolated. Germline values: CDR1 MNHEY, CDR2 SVGAGI. The CDR3 loop spans 17 amino acids. V lost 3 bases, J lost 6 bases, and 13 bases stayed unmatched. Next came a second PCR, run for about 7 to 12 cycles, which used a sample-barcoded 5' primer along with a J-beta primer mix. TCRdb reanalysed the 5' RACE reads using MiXCR and keeps one entry per CDR3 protein. Here the sample spans 850,000 to 950,000 distinct CDR3 sequences, 25% to 30% being singletons. Specimen: blood. The TCR sequence derives from a woman aged 80 or over in good health. The J gene is TRBJ2-1, the V gene TRBV6-5; 8 bases agree with TRBD2. The CDR3 sequence is CASSYLLTKRGINEQFF. The CDR3 DNA sequence: TGTGCCAGCAGTTATCTGCTGACTAAGCGGGGGATCAATGAGCAGTTCTTC.